The T cell receptor (beta chain) described here comes from a study of T-cell memory formation after mild COVID-19. 5'RACE primed at constant segments yielded TCR alpha and TCR beta cDNA libraries bearing sample barcodes and UMIs. TCRdb itself ran the 5' RACE reads through MiXCR, one entry per CDR3 protein. The data show hundreds of thousands of distinct CDR3 sequences, around a fifth seen once. This CDR3 is built from 12 residues. Trimming removed 0 bases at V and 2 bases at J, with 0 bases between. Germline V gene lookup returns CDR1 SGHNT and CDR2 YYREEE (reference sequence). The study's findings and limits: Several responding clones turned up in pre-infection memory, indicating that cross-reactive memory may have taken part. Clones contracting over day 15 to 85 were CD4/CD8 balanced, with later expanders leaning CD4+.

This clonotype was counted many times. Its target is not known. This sequence originates from a man younger than 35 who had mild COVID-19 (a few samples of this study predate the infection). Cell type and time point are not known. Material: PBMCs or a T cell subset sorted from them (not recorded which). J is TRBJ2-1 and V is TRBV5-4; D call uncertain. CDR3 region: CASSLAYNEQFF. The CDR3 DNA sequence: TGTGCCAGCAGCTTGGCCTACAATGAGCAGTTCTTC.